The 15 T cell receptor beta chains given below trace back to one sample, sequenced in a study of T cell responses to AZD1222 COVID-19 vaccine. Using immunoSEQ multiplex PCR, the repertoire was profiled, and TCRdb retains in-frame clones only, with some absent. The sample shows 140,000 to 150,000 clones, approximately 88% of them seen only once. The material was peripheral blood, obtained on day 0 of AZD1222 vaccination. The receptors here all came from an adult in good health.

The chain joins TRBV28 to TRBJ1-6; D possibly corresponds to TRBD1 (6 bases). V dropped 3 bases and J dropped 4 bases, with 7 bases sitting between them. The CDR3 covers 14 residues. Germline V gene data show CDR1 as MDHEN and CDR2 as SYDVKM. The CDR3: CASSFQGYNSPLHF. For the CDR3, the DNA is TGTGCCAGCAGTTTCCAGGGGTATAATTCACCCCTCCACTTT.

The rearrangement uses TRBV5-1 and TRBJ1-2; maybe TRBD1 (5 bases). CDR3 length: 12 amino acids. Germline loops: CDR1 SGHRS, CDR2 YFSETQ. Trimming shortened V by 3 bases and J by 8 bases, and 11 bases separated the two germline ends. For the CDR3, the DNA is TGCGCCAGCAGCTCCAGGGTAGAAGGCTACACCTTC. This gives the protein CASSSRVEGYTF.

The chain is built from TRBV7-2 and TRBJ2-1, with TRBD1 matching over 9 bases. The trim removed 0 bases at V and 5 bases at J, leaving 8 bases unmatched. Looked up from germline, CDR1 is SGHTA and CDR2 is FQGNSA. This CDR3 is built from 17 residues. The CDR3 loop is CASSLAPQGAGNNEQFF. CDR3 DNA: TGTGCCAGCAGCTTAGCCCCACAGGGGGCAGGCAACAATGAGCAGTTCTTC.

This clone was found a few times. The rearrangement joins TRBV4-2 to TRBJ2-1; D is possibly TRBD1 (6 bases). The CDR3 extends over 17 amino acids. Trimming removed 4 bases at V and 4 bases at J, with 20 bases between. Germline loops: CDR1 LGHNA, CDR2 YNFKEQ. In DNA form, the CDR3 reads TGTGCCAGCAGCCCCTTTCCGGGGCAGGGGAAGTACAATGAGCAGTTCTTC. Its protein is CASSPFPGQGKYNEQFF.

This clone has a single count. The chain employs TRBV5-1 and TRBJ2-1, with 11 nucleotides matching TRBD2. V was clipped by 3 bases and J by 5 bases; unmatched bases: 7. Per germline, CDR1 SGHRS and CDR2 YFSETQ. This CDR3 has 16 residues. The chain's CDR3 is CASSSILAGGNNEQFF. The CDR3 coding sequence is TGCGCCAGCAGCTCAATTTTAGCGGGGGGGAACAATGAGCAGTTCTTC. The complete variable domain, with remaining parts taken from reference TRBV5-1 and TRBJ2-1, reads KAGVTQTPRYLIKTRGQQVTLSCSPISGHRSVSWYQQTPGQGLQFLFEYFSETQRNKGNFPGRFSGRQFSNSRSEMNVSTLELGDSALYLCASSSILAGGNNEQFFGPGTRLTVL.

The rearrangement joins TRBV19 to TRBJ1-5, with 10 bases fitting TRBD1. After removal of 7 bases from V and 1 base from J, the junction contained 4 bases not matched to a gene. CDR3 length equals 15 residues. Germline V gene lookup returns CDR1 LNHDA and CDR2 SQIVND (reference sequence). The CDR3 DNA is TGTGCCAGTACAGACAGGGGGCAGAGCAATCAGCCCCAGCATTTT. Its translation is CASTDRGQSNQPQHF.

V usage is TRBV7-2 and J usage is TRBJ2-1, with D tentatively TRBD2 (6 bases). The CDR3 has 12 residues. V was trimmed by 10 bases and J by 5 bases, leaving 12 bases between them. Germline CDR1 SGHTA, CDR2 FQGNSA. The CDR3 nucleotides are TGTGCCACCCGACTAGGTCACAATGAGCAGTTCTTC. Encoded protein: CATRLGHNEQFF.

The chain links TRBV30 to TRBJ1-5; maybe TRBD1 (5 bases). The CDR3 totals 17 residues. CDR1 is GTSNPN and CDR2 is SVGIG in the germline V gene (reference sequence). Between the trimmed V and J ends, which lost 2 bases and 0 bases, there was a span of 17 bases. For the CDR3, the DNA is TGTGCCTGGAGTTCCGGGCGGGGCTCCCTTAGCAATCAGCCCCAGCATTTT. It specifies CAWSSGRGSLSNQPQHF.

V gene TRBV9 combines with J gene TRBJ2-3; 8 nucleotides match TRBD2. CDR3 length: 16 amino acids. Germline V gene data show CDR1 as SGDLS and CDR2 as YYNGEE. J lost 2 bases, V lost 0 bases, and 5 bases had no gene match. The CDR3 loop is CASSVGGGPYTDTQYF. The CDR3 DNA reads as TGTGCCAGCAGCGTAGGCGGGGGGCCCTACACAGATACGCAGTATTTT.

The V gene is TRBV3-1 (or the pseudogene TRBV3-2), the J gene TRBJ1-2, with TRBD1 matching 9 bases. V gave up 3 bases and J gave up 8 bases; unmatched junction bases: 10. The CDR3 covers 15 residues. CDR1 LGHDT and CDR2 YNNKEL come from the germline V gene (reference sequence). The DNA for the CDR3 is TGTGCCAGCAGCCAGGGTACACAGGGGGCGCGGGGCTACACCTTC. This gives the protein CASSQGTQGARGYTF.

V gene TRBV18 combines with J gene TRBJ1-6, with 8 bases lining up with TRBD1. Germline CDR1 KGHSH, CDR2 LQKENI. The V gene end was trimmed by 2 bases and the J gene end by 5 bases; junction bases not matched to a gene: 8. The CDR3 has 17 residues. The CDR3 reads CASSPGLQGADNSPLHF. Here the CDR3 DNA reads TGTGCCAGCTCACCAGGGCTTCAGGGGGCAGATAATTCACCCCTCCACTTT.

The gene calls are TRBV6-5 and TRBJ2-1; D perhaps matches TRBD2 (5 bases). Per the germline V gene, CDR1 is MNHEY and CDR2 is SVGAGI. The CDR3 is made up of 13 amino acids. Trimming removed 6 bases from V and 10 bases from J, with 16 bases in between. CDR3 protein: CASRMDSQKEQFF. In DNA, the CDR3 is TGTGCCAGCAGGATGGACTCCCAGAAGGAGCAGTTCTTC.

This chain uses TRBV28 with TRBJ1-2; no firm D call. The CDR3 sequence is 13 residues long. Germline CDR1 is MDHEN and CDR2 is SYDVKM. Between the trimmed V and J ends, which lost 7 bases and 8 bases, there was a span of 17 bases. Here the CDR3 DNA reads TGTGCCAGCACCTCGGACCACCTCTACGGCTACACCTTC. It codes for CASTSDHLYGYTF.

The V gene is TRBV7-2, the J gene TRBJ1-2, with D uncertain. Trimming took off 1 base at V and 6 bases at J, with 12 bases between the two ends. CDR3 length equals 14 residues. Germline V CDR1 and CDR2: SGHTA, FQGNSA. DNA of the CDR3: TGTGCCAGCAGCTTAGGGGTGGTGGGAGATGGCTACACCTTC. This encodes CASSLGVVGDGYTF.

The chain recombines TRBV18 with TRBJ2-1, with TRBD1 as a possible D gene (6 bases). Trimming removed 3 bases at V and 6 bases at J, with 18 bases between. Germline lookup yields CDR1 KGHSH and CDR2 LQKENI. CDR3 length: 16 residues. The CDR3 spells CASSPALPGTSNEQFF. The CDR3 coding sequence is TGTGCCAGCTCACCGGCTCTGCCAGGGACATCCAATGAGCAGTTCTTC.